This T cell receptor (beta chain) is from a study of shared clonotypes between healthy human individuals. Study results and limitations: Clonotype sharing among the donors was expected to vary with sequencing depth. It was only blood that was sampled, and tissue repertoires likely differ.

As handled by the study authors: Filtering differed for immunoSEQ, which gave only junction sequences without quality scores. The protocol was immunoSEQ multiplex PCR, while the TCRdb copy is restricted to in-frame clones and leaves out a portion. V and J calls and clone size are given by that table; D and trimming were obtained from the DNA. The data hold approximately 500,000 clones, with 75% to 80% observed a single time. Notes on this clone: The antigen is not known.

This CDR3 region has 16 residues. Germline CDR1 SGHAT, CDR2 FQNNGV. V shed 7 bases and J 6 bases; nucleotides not matched to a gene: 14. The sequenced sample was PBMCs. This receptor was identified in a woman in her forties in good health. Some clones in this sample may be carry-over from other donors' samples. V gene TRBV11-2 combines with J gene TRBJ2-7; 11 bases map to TRBD1. The CDR3 nucleotides read TGTGCCAGCACCAGGGACAGGGGGACATGGGGTGTCGAGCAGTACTTC. Translation: CASTRDRGTWGVEQYF. Together with reference TRBV11-2 and TRBJ2-7, the CDR3 gives the full variable domain: EAGVAQSPRYKIIEKRQSVAFWCNPISGHATLYWYQQILGQGPKLLIQFQNNGVVDDSQLPKDRFSAERLKGVDSTLKIQPAKLEDSAVYLCASTRDRGTWGVEQYFGPGTRLTVT.